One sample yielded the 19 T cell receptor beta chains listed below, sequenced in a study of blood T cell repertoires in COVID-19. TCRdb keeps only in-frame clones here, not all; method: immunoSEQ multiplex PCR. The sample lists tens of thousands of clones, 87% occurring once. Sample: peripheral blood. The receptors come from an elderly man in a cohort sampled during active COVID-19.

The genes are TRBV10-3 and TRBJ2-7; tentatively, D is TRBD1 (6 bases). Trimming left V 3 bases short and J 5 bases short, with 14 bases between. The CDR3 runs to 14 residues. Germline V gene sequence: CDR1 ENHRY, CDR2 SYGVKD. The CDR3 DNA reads TGTGCCATCAGTGACAGGGGAATCCGGGACGAGCAGTACTTC. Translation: CAISDRGIRDEQYF.

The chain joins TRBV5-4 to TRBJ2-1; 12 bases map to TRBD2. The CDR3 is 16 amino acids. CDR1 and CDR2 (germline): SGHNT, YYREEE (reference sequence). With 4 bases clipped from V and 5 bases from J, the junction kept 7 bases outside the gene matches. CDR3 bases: TGTGCCAGCAGCCTGGACGGACTAGCGGGACACAATGAGCAGTTCTTC. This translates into CASSLDGLAGHNEQFF.

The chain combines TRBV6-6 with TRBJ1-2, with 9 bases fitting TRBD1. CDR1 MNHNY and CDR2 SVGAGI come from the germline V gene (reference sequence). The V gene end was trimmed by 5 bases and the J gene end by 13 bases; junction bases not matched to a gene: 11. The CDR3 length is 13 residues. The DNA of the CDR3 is TGTGCCAGCAGTGCGCCCGGGACAGGGACTGCCACCTTC. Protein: CASSAPGTGTATF.

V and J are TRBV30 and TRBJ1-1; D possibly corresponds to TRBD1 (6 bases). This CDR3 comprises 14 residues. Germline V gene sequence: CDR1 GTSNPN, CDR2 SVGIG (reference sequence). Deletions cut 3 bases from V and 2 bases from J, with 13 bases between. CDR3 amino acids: CAWRSGTSNTEAFF. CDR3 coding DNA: TGTGCCTGGAGGAGCGGGACATCTAACACTGAAGCTTTCTTT.

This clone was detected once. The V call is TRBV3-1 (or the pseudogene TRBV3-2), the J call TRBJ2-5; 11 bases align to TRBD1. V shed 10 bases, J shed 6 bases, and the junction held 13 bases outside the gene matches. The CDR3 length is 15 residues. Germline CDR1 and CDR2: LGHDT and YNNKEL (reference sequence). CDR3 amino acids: CATENGQGALKTQYF. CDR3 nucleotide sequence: TGTGCCACCGAGAACGGACAGGGGGCTTTGAAGACCCAGTACTTC.

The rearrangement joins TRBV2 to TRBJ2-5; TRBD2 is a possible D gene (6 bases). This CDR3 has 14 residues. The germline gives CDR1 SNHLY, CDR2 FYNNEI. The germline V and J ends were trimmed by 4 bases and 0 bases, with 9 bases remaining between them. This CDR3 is CASSVRGYQETQYF. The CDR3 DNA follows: TGTGCCAGCAGTGTTCGGGGGTACCAAGAGACCCAGTACTTC.

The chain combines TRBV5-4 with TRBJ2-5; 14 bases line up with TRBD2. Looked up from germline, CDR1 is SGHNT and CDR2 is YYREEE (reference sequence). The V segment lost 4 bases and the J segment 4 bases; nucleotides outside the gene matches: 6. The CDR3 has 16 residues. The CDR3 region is CASSKGLAGGGETQYF. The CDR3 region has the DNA TGTGCCAGCAGCAAAGGACTAGCGGGAGGCGGAGAGACCCAGTACTTC.

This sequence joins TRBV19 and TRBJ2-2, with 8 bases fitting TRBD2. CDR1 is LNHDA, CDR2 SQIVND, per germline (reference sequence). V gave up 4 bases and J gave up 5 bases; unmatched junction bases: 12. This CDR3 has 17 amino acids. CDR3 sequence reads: CASSRPRAGGDTGELFF. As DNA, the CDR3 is TGTGCCAGTAGTAGGCCCCGGGCGGGAGGTGATACCGGGGAGCTGTTTTTT.

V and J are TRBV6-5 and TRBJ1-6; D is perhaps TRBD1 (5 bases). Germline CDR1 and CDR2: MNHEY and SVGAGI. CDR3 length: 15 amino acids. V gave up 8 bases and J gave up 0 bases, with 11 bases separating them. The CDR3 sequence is CASGAMSSYNSPLHF. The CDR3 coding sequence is TGTGCCAGCGGGGCGATGAGCTCCTATAATTCACCCCTCCACTTT.

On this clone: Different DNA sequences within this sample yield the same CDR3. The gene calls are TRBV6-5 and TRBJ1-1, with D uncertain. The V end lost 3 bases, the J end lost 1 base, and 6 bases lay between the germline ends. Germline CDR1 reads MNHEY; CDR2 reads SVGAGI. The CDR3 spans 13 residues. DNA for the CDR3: TGTGCCAGCAGTTATCCCGGGAACACTGAAGCTTTCTTT. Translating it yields CASSYPGNTEAFF.

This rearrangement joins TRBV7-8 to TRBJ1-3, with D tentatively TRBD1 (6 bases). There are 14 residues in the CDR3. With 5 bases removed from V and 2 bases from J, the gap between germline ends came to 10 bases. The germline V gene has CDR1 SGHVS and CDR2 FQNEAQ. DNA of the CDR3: TGTGCCAGCAGCCTCGGGACACCTGGAAACACCATATATTTT. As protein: CASSLGTPGNTIYF.

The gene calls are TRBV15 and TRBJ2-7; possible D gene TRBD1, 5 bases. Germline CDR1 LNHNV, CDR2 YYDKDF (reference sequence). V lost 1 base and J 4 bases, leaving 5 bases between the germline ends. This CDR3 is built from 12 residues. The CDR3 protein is CATSRGQYEQYF. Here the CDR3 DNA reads TGTGCCACCAGCAGAGGACAGTACGAGCAGTACTTC.

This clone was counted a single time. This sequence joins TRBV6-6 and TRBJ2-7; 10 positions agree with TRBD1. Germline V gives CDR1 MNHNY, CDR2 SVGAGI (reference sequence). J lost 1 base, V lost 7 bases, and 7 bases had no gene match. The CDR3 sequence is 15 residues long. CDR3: CASNPRQGASYEQYF. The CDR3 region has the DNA TGTGCCAGCAACCCCAGACAGGGGGCTTCCTACGAGCAGTACTTC.

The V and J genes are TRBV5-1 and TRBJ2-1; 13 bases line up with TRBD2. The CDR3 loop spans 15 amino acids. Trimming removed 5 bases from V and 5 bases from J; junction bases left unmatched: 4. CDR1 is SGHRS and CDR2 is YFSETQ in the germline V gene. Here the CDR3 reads CASRALAGGNNEQFF. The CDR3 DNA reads TGCGCCAGCAGGGCACTAGCGGGGGGGAACAATGAGCAGTTCTTC.

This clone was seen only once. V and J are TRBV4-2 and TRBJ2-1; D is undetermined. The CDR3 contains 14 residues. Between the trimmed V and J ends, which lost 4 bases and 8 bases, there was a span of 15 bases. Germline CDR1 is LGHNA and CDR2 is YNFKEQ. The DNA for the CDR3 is TGTGCCAGCAGCCCATTCGACTGGAGCTATGAGCAGTTCTTC. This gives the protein CASSPFDWSYEQFF.

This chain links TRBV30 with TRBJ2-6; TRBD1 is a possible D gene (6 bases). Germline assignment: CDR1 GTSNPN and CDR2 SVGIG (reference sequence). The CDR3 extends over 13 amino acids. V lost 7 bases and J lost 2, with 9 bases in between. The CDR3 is CASSGAGANVLTF. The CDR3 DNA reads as TGTGCCTCATCAGGGGCTGGGGCCAACGTCCTGACTTTC.

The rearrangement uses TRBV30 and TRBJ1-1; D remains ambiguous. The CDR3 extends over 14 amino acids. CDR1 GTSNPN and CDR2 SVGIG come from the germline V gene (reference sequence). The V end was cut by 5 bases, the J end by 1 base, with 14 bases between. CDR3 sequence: CAWVQYRANTEAFF. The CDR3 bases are TGTGCCTGGGTCCAATACAGAGCGAACACTGAAGCTTTCTTT.

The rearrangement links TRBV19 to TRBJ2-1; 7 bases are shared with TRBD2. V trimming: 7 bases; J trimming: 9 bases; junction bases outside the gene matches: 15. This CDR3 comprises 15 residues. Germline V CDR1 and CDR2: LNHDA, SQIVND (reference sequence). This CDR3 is CASNPTAGVAGEQFF. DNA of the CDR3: TGTGCCAGTAATCCGACCGCGGGAGTGGCTGGTGAGCAGTTCTTC.

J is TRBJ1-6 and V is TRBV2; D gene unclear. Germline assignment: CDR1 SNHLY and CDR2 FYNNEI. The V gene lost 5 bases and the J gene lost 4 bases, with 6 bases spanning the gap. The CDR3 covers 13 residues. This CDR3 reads CASSSGYNSPLHF. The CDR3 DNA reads TGTGCCAGCAGTTCAGGTTATAATTCACCCCTCCACTTT.